This TCR beta chain was retrieved from a study of blood T cell repertoires in COVID-19. Study background: Both acute and convalescent COVID-19 samples were obtained from the United States, Italy and Spain. Sources were T cells, B-cell-depleted T cells, or PBMCs; the material itself was cDNA or gDNA.

From germline, CDR1 is MNHEY and CDR2 SMNVEV (reference sequence). V gave up 0 bases and J gave up 0 bases, with 8 bases separating them. The length of the CDR3 is 15 residues. Only in-frame clones appear in the TCRdb table, and some are missing; sequencing was by immunoSEQ multiplex PCR. The table records 140,000 to 150,000 clones, approximately 88% of them present only once. V and J are TRBV27 and TRBJ1-1; no reliable D call. Sequenced input: peripheral blood. The TCR comes from a woman aged 45-65 years with acute or convalescent COVID-19. In DNA, the CDR3 is TGTGCCAGCAGTTTATCGGGCAGCTTGAACACTGAAGCTTTCTTT. It translates to CASSLSGSLNTEAFF.